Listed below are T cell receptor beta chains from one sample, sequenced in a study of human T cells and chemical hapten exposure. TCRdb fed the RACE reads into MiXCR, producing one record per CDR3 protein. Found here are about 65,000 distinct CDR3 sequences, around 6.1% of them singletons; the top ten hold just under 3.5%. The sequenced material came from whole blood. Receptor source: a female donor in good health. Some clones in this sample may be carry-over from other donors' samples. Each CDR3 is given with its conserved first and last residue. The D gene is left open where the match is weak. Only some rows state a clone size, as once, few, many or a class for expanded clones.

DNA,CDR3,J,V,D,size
TGTGCTAGTGGTTTGGACACGACAGGGGTCGAGCAGTACTTC,CASGLDTTGVEQYF,TRBJ2-7,TRBV12-5,TRBD1,few
TGCAGTGCCCCGGTTCTCGGGGATACGCAGTATTTT,CSAPVLGDTQYF,TRBJ2-3,TRBV20-1,NA,many
TGTGCCAGCAGCTTAGAGAGGGCACGGACCGATGGCTACACCTTC,CASSLERARTDGYTF,TRBJ1-2,TRBV11-2,NA,many
TGTGCCAGCGGCCGTTTTAGCGGGACGAACACCGGGGAGCTGTTTTTT,CASGRFSGTNTGELFF,TRBJ2-2,TRBV7-3,TRBD2,NA
TGTGCCAGCAGTGAAGCGTGGACTAGCGGCGGTGAGCAGTTCTTC,CASSEAWTSGGEQFF,TRBJ2-1,TRBV2,TRBD2,few
TGTGCCACCAGTGACCACGGGACAGGGAAATTGGAGCAGTACTTC,CATSDHGTGKLEQYF,TRBJ2-7,TRBV24-1,TRBD1,NA
TGCAGCGTTGTTCAACGGGATTATACGCAGTATTTT,CSVVQRDYTQYF,TRBJ2-3,TRBV29-1,NA,few
TGTGCCATCAGTGACGGAGAGACCCAGTACTTC,CAISDGETQYF,TRBJ2-5,TRBV10-3,NA,many
TGTGCCAGCAGACGGGGGGCAGATGAAAAACTGTTTTTT,CASRRGADEKLFF,TRBJ1-4,TRBV12-3/TRBV12-4,NA,many
TGTGCCAGCCGCCGGGACAGCCTCTATGGCTACACCTTC,CASRRDSLYGYTF,TRBJ1-2,TRBV18,TRBD1,many
TGTGCCAGCAGCCCTGAGAGCACAGATACGCAGTATTTT,CASSPESTDTQYF,TRBJ2-3,TRBV7-6,NA,many
TGTGCCAGCAGCTCCAGAAACTCCGGGACACGGAGCACTGAAGCTTTCTTT,CASSSRNSGTRSTEAFF,TRBJ1-1,TRBV7-2,NA,NA
TGTGCCAGCAGCAAAGCGGCCCCGACAGTCGCTGGCACCGGGGAGCTGTTTTTT,CASSKAAPTVAGTGELFF,TRBJ2-2,TRBV21-1,NA,few
TGTGCCAGCAGCCAAGAATCGGGCGGGAGGCCCTACGAGCAGTACTTC,CASSQESGGRPYEQYF,TRBJ2-7,TRBV4-2,TRBD2,many
TGTGCCAGCTTGGCTGGGGCCAACGTCCTGACTTTC,CASLAGANVLTF,TRBJ2-6,TRBV2,NA,few
TGTGCCAGCAGTCTCGCACTATGGGACGAGCAGTACTTC,CASSLALWDEQYF,TRBJ2-7,TRBV27,NA,many
TGTGCCAGCGGGTGGGGGACAGGCACAGATACGCAGTATTTT,CASGWGTGTDTQYF,TRBJ2-3,TRBV2,TRBD1,NA
TGTGCCAGCAGTTTGAGGACAGAGCATGGCTACACCTTC,CASSLRTEHGYTF,TRBJ1-2,TRBV12-3/TRBV12-4,NA,NA
TGTGCCAGCAGTCCCACAGGTTCCCGCTACAATGAGCAGTTCTTC,CASSPTGSRYNEQFF,TRBJ2-1,TRBV12-3/TRBV12-4,NA,NA
TGTGCCAGCAGCCAAGATTTCGGGGAAACCCAAACGTTTGAGCAGTTCTTC,CASSQDFGETQTFEQFF,TRBJ2-1,TRBV3-1,NA,few
TGTGCCAGCAGCTTAGATCCGGGACTAGCGGGTCACAATGAGCAGTTCTTC,CASSLDPGLAGHNEQFF,TRBJ2-1,TRBV11-3,TRBD2,many
TGCGCCAGCAGCTTGGGAGACAGGCGCAATCAGCCCCAGCATTTT,CASSLGDRRNQPQHF,TRBJ1-5,TRBV5-1,NA,many
TGTGCCAGCAGCTCGAGCGGGATGAGAGATACGCAGTATTTT,CASSSSGMRDTQYF,TRBJ2-3,TRBV7-2,TRBD2,many
TGTGCCAGCAGCCTTGACAGCGGGTTCTACAATGAGCAGTTCTTC,CASSLDSGFYNEQFF,TRBJ2-1,TRBV14,NA,many
TGCGCCAGCAGCTTGGAGCAGAGAAACACTGAAGCTTTCTTT,CASSLEQRNTEAFF,TRBJ1-1,TRBV5-1,NA,few
TGTGCCAGCAGCTTAGTGGGTAGCGGAAACTCCTACGAGCAGTACTTC,CASSLVGSGNSYEQYF,TRBJ2-7,TRBV7-2,NA,many
TGTGCCAGCAGTTACGACTTGGACAGGGGGACAGATACGCAGTATTTT,CASSYDLDRGTDTQYF,TRBJ2-3,TRBV6-5,TRBD1,few
TGTGCCAGCAGCTTAGGGGCAGGGGAGGACGGGGCCAACGTCCTGACTTTC,CASSLGAGEDGANVLTF,TRBJ2-6,TRBV13,NA,many
TGCAGTGCTCCAAGCCAGACTAGCGGGAGCTCCTACGAGCAGTACTTC,CSAPSQTSGSSYEQYF,TRBJ2-7,TRBV20-1,TRBD2,NA
TGTGCCACCAGCAGAGCCCCCTCAGAAGCTTTCTTT,CATSRAPSEAFF,TRBJ1-1,TRBV15,NA,many
TGCAGCGTTGAAAGGGGTATCACTGAAGCTTTCTTT,CSVERGITEAFF,TRBJ1-1,TRBV29-1,NA,many
TGTGCCAGCAGGAAAAGAACTAGCGTTGAGCAGTTCTTC,CASRKRTSVEQFF,TRBJ2-1,TRBV28,TRBD2,NA